The 18 T cell receptor beta chains given below trace back to one sample, sequenced in a study of blood T cell repertoires in COVID-19. Here immunoSEQ multiplex PCR was the method, and the copy in TCRdb shows in-frame clones only, minus some. Counted here are 160,000 or so clones, roughly 81% occurring once; the ten biggest clones make up 1% to 1.2%. Material for sequencing was peripheral blood. The origin of the receptors is a man between 35 and 55 years old with acute or convalescent COVID-19.

V usage is TRBV11-2 and J usage is TRBJ1-1; TRBD1 might be the D (5 bases). Trimming shortened V by 3 bases and J by 8 bases, and 10 bases separated the two germline ends. Looked up from germline, CDR1 is SGHAT and CDR2 is FQNNGV. This CDR3 has 12 residues. Here the CDR3 reads CASSFSAGEAFF. DNA of the CDR3: TGTGCCAGCAGCTTCTCCGCAGGGGAAGCTTTCTTT. Full variable domain (rest looked up from reference TRBV11-2 and TRBJ1-1): EAGVAQSPRYKIIEKRQSVAFWCNPISGHATLYWYQQILGQGPKLLIQFQNNGVVDDSQLPKDRFSAERLKGVDSTLKIQPAKLEDSAVYLCASSFSAGEAFFGQGTRLTVV.

This clone was seen once. The CDR3 loop is CAWSILVGGLDGYTF. The DNA for the CDR3 is TGTGCCTGGAGTATTTTAGTAGGGGGTCTCGATGGCTACACCTTC. This chain connects TRBV30 to TRBJ1-2; D might be TRBD1 (6 bases). In germline, CDR1 is GTSNPN, CDR2 SVGIG (reference sequence). V lost 2 bases and J 6 bases, leaving 19 bases between the germline ends. CDR3 length: 15 amino acids. The complete variable domain, with remaining parts taken from reference TRBV30 and TRBJ1-2, reads SQTIHQWPATLVQPVGSPLSLECTVEGTSNPNLYWYRQAAGRGLQLLFYSVGIGQISSEVPQNLSASRPQDRQFILSSKKLLLSDSGFYLCAWSILVGGLDGYTFGSGTRLTVV.

The chain is built from TRBV6-4 and TRBJ2-2, with D unresolved. The CDR3 has 14 residues. Germline CDR1 reads MRHNA; CDR2 reads SNTAGT. Trimming took 5 bases from V and 7 from J, leaving 14 bases between them. The CDR3 reads CASSYDTSRGELFF. The CDR3 DNA sequence: TGTGCCAGCAGTTACGACACCTCCCGCGGGGAGCTGTTTTTT.

The chain recombines TRBV12-3 or TRBV12-4 with TRBJ1-3; D is undetermined. The CDR3 extends over 11 amino acids. V lost 7 bases, J lost 3 bases, and 4 bases lay in between. CDR3 protein: CASTNGNTIYF. In nucleotides, the CDR3 is TGTGCCAGCACTAATGGAAACACCATATATTTT.

This sequence joins TRBV6-6 and TRBJ2-1; 8 nucleotides match TRBD2. CDR1 and CDR2 (germline): MNHNY, SVGAGI (reference sequence). With 4 bases clipped from V and 4 bases from J, the junction kept 3 bases outside the gene matches. The CDR3 is 14 amino acids. This chain's CDR3 is CASSWLAGYNEQFF. The CDR3 DNA reads TGTGCCAGCAGTTGGTTAGCGGGGTACAATGAGCAGTTCTTC.

The chain couples TRBV3-1 (or the pseudogene TRBV3-2) to TRBJ2-7; 14 nucleotides align to TRBD2. The CDR3 covers 16 residues. The V gene's germline CDR1 is LGHDT and CDR2 YNNKEL (reference sequence). The junction had 3 bases not matched to a gene; V was cut back by 3 bases and J by 2 bases. The CDR3 loop is CASSQGLAGVAYEQYF. The CDR3 DNA reads TGTGCCAGCAGCCAGGGACTAGCGGGGGTTGCCTACGAGCAGTACTTC.

The rearrangement links TRBV7-6 to TRBJ2-2; D is possibly TRBD2 (6 bases). CDR1 and CDR2 (germline): SGHVS, FNYEAQ. This CDR3 is built from 15 residues. The germline V and J ends were trimmed by 1 base and 3 bases, with 9 bases remaining between them. The CDR3 loop is CASSLERGYTGELFF. In DNA form, the CDR3 reads TGTGCCAGCAGCTTAGAACGGGGGTACACCGGGGAGCTGTTTTTT. Combining the CDR3 with reference TRBV7-6 and TRBJ2-2 gives the whole variable domain GAGVSQSPRYKVTKRGQDVALRCDPISGHVSLYWYRQALGQGPEFLTYFNYEAQQDKSGLPNDRFSAERPEGSISTLTIQRTEQRDSAMYRCASSLERGYTGELFFGEGSRLTVL.

V and J are TRBV6-5 and TRBJ2-1; maybe TRBD2 (5 bases). The V and J ends lost 6 bases and 9 bases respectively, with 15 bases between them. The CDR3 spans 13 residues. Per the germline V gene, CDR1 is MNHEY and CDR2 is SVGAGI. The CDR3 here is CASSQAPGGEQFF. In nucleotides, the CDR3 is TGTGCCAGCAGCCAAGCGCCCGGAGGTGAGCAGTTCTTC.

The chain has TRBV12-2 and TRBJ1-5. TRBV12-2 is flagged as a pseudogene. The CDR3 sequence is 16 residues long. The chain's CDR3 is CASRLGGGYSNQPQHF. The CDR3, as DNA: TGTGCAAGTCGCTTAGGGGGGGGCTATAGCAATCAGCCCCAGCATTTT.

The chain is built from TRBV5-1 and TRBJ2-7, with TRBD2 matching over 13 bases. Per germline, CDR1 SGHRS and CDR2 YFSETQ. V was pared by 4 bases and J by 4 bases, with 8 bases of the junction left unmatched. This CDR3 region has 16 residues. For the CDR3, the DNA is TGCGCCAGCAGCCTCGCGACTAGCGGGGGGCCTTACGAGCAGTACTTC. This gives the protein CASSLATSGGPYEQYF.

This clone has a count of ten or more. The genes are TRBV19 and TRBJ2-3, with 12 positions matching TRBD2. The J segment lost 4 bases and the V segment lost 7 bases, leaving 12 bases of the junction unmatched. Per germline, CDR1 LNHDA and CDR2 SQIVND (reference sequence). The CDR3 runs 17 residues. CDR3 nucleotide sequence: TGTGCCAGTAAACCTAGCGGGGGGGCGTGGGCGGCAGATACGCAGTATTTT. Protein sequence: CASKPSGGAWAADTQYF.

The chain couples TRBV3-1 (or the pseudogene TRBV3-2) to TRBJ2-3; TRBD1 is a possible D gene (6 bases). Trimming took off 0 bases at V and 4 bases at J, with 11 bases between the two ends. Per germline, CDR1 LGHDT and CDR2 YNNKEL (reference sequence). There are 15 residues in the CDR3. CDR3 in amino acids: CASSQETGLADTQYF. CDR3 nucleotide sequence: TGTGCCAGCAGCCAAGAGACAGGACTTGCAGATACGCAGTATTTT.

The chain has TRBV5-6 and TRBJ1-1; D gene unclear. Germline V gene lookup returns CDR1 SGHDT and CDR2 YYEEEE. V gave up 0 bases and J gave up 4 bases, with 7 bases separating them. This CDR3 comprises 13 residues. The CDR3, as DNA: TGTGCCAGCAGCTTGGGCGGTCGCACTGAAGCTTTCTTT. It encodes CASSLGGRTEAFF.

The chain couples TRBV1 to TRBJ2-4; the listed D gene, TRBD2, was not tested against the DNA. TRBV1 is labeled a pseudogene. The CDR3 sequence is 22 residues long. This CDR3 is CTIPTYLGPLAGGLVAKNIQYF. CDR3 nucleotides: TGCACCATCCCTACCTATCTAGGGCCGCTAGCGGGGGGCCTGGTAGCCAAAAACATTCAGTACTTC.

CDR3 DNA sequence: TGTGCCAGCAGCTTGTCCGGACAGACTCTCTACGAGCAGTACTTC. This codes for CASSLSGQTLYEQYF. V usage is TRBV5-4 and J usage is TRBJ2-7; D may be TRBD1 (6 bases). V was shortened by 1 base and J by 3 bases, with 14 bases between the two germline ends. This CDR3 has 15 amino acids. Germline V CDR1 and CDR2: SGHNT, YYREEE (reference sequence).

The gene calls are TRBV5-6 and TRBJ1-1, with D uncertain. This CDR3 region has 14 residues. V lost 0 bases to trimming and J lost 7 bases, with 13 bases between them. CDR1 SGHDT and CDR2 YYEEEE come from the germline V gene. The CDR3 bases are TGTGCCAGCAGCTTGGGCACAAGGAGCGGTGAAGCTTTCTTT. It specifies CASSLGTRSGEAFF.

Concerning this clone itself: The junction differs from germline at one of its ends, possibly a read error. The gene calls are TRBV7-7 and TRBJ1-1; D is perhaps TRBD1 (6 bases). The length of the CDR3 is 13 residues. Germline V gives CDR1 SSHAT, CDR2 FNYEAQ (reference sequence). The CDR3 is CASSLDRTTEAFF. The CDR3 DNA reads as TGTGCTAGCAGCTTAGACAGGACCACTGAAGCTTTCTTT.

The chain carries TRBV6-6 and TRBJ1-1, with TRBD1 as a possible D gene (5 bases). V lost 6 bases to trimming and J lost 10 bases, with 18 bases between them. This CDR3 is 13 amino acids long. Per the germline V gene, CDR1 is MNHNY and CDR2 is SVGAGI (reference sequence). CDR3 in amino acids: CASSPGGDVGAFF. The DNA for the CDR3 is TGTGCCAGCAGCCCCGGGGGAGACGTGGGAGCTTTCTTT.